The next 25 T cell receptor beta chains were all read from a single sample in a study of cytomegalovirus exposure and HLA in healthy donors. The PCR was carried out with 60 Vbeta primers and 13 Jbeta primers. This table comes from immunoSEQ multiplex PCR, and its TCRdb copy is limited to in-frame clones, with some not included. There are approximately 200,000 clones in the sample; around 74% occur only once, and about 1.4% lies in the top ten. The sequenced material came from PBMCs. Receptor source: a girl between 10 and 17 years old in good health and CMV-seropositive.

This chain links TRBV6-6 with TRBJ1-2; 7 bases fit TRBD1. CDR1 is MNHNY, CDR2 SVGAGI, per germline (reference sequence). V lost 6 bases, J lost 4 bases, and 5 bases stayed unmatched. This CDR3 comprises 13 residues. The CDR3, as DNA: TGTGCCAGCAGGGGACAGACGACCTATGGCTACACCTTC. Encoded protein: CASRGQTTYGYTF.

The chain joins TRBV4-3 to TRBJ2-7; tentatively, D is TRBD1 (5 bases). Germline loops: CDR1 LGHNA, CDR2 YSLEER. V lost 1 base and J 0 bases, leaving 16 bases between the germline ends. The CDR3 has 17 residues. CDR3 nucleotide sequence: TGCGCCAGCAGCCAAGGTTCGGCAGGGCCTCTCTCCTACGAGCAGTACTTC. Protein sequence: CASSQGSAGPLSYEQYF.

V is TRBV5-1 and J is TRBJ2-7; 7 bases line up with TRBD1. CDR3 length equals 14 residues. From germline, CDR1 is SGHRS and CDR2 YFSETQ. V gave up 1 base and J gave up 3 bases; unmatched junction bases: 4. The CDR3 coding sequence is TGCGCCAGCAGCTTGCTGACAGGGAACTACGAGCAGTACTTC. It encodes CASSLLTGNYEQYF.

V and J are TRBV30 and TRBJ2-2; D might be TRBD2 (6 bases). CDR3 length equals 13 residues. Germline CDR1 GTSNPN, CDR2 SVGIG (reference sequence). Trimming stripped 3 bases from V and 4 bases from J, with 9 bases between. CDR3 DNA: TGTGCCTGGAGCCCCGGGGGCACCGGGGAGCTGTTTTTT. This codes for CAWSPGGTGELFF.

The V gene is TRBV19, the J gene TRBJ1-4, with 8 positions matching TRBD1. This CDR3 is 16 amino acids long. Germline V CDR1 and CDR2: LNHDA, SQIVND (reference sequence). The V segment lost 4 bases and the J segment 0 bases; nucleotides outside the gene matches: 4. The CDR3 DNA follows: TGTGCCAGTAGTAGCGAACAGGGGGCAACTAATGAAAAACTGTTTTTT. It encodes CASSSEQGATNEKLFF. The full variable domain, in which reference TRBV19 and TRBJ1-4 provide the parts outside the CDR3, is DGGITQSPKYLFRKEGQNVTLSCEQNLNHDAMYWYRQDPGQGLRLIYYSQIVNDFQKGDIAEGYSVSREKKESFPLTVTSAQKNPTAFYLCASSSEQGATNEKLFFGSGTQLSVL.

The J gene is TRBJ2-7, the V gene TRBV5-1, with 8 bases identical to TRBD1. Germline CDR1 is SGHRS and CDR2 is YFSETQ. V was clipped by 3 bases and J by 4 bases; unmatched bases: 12. The CDR3 consists of 16 residues. The CDR3 nucleotides are TGCGCCAGCAGCTCGCCAGACCGGACAGGGATATACGAGCAGTACTTC. Translated, it gives CASSSPDRTGIYEQYF.

The chain is built from TRBV6-5 and TRBJ2-7, with 8 bases identical to TRBD2. The CDR3 spans 15 residues. CDR1 is MNHEY and CDR2 is SVGAGI in the germline V gene. V was pared by 5 bases and J by 6 bases, with 12 bases of the junction left unmatched. The CDR3 region has the DNA TGTGCCAGCAGTCCCCATTCCGGGGGGGAGAGCGAGCAGTACTTC. Translation gives CASSPHSGGESEQYF.

This clone was seen once. The limits of the CDR3 on the DNA are not certain, so only TCRdb's listed CDR3 is given. CDR3 loop: CASSPVAGGAGYF. This sequence joins TRBV7-2 and TRBJ2-3; the DNA was not used to check the table's D call, TRBD2. The germline V gene encodes CDR1 SGHTA and CDR2 FQGNSA. The CDR3 numbers 13 amino acids, ends counted.

The J gene is TRBJ2-7, the V gene TRBV15, with 8 bases identical to TRBD2. V was clipped by 0 bases and J by 6 bases; unmatched bases: 10. The CDR3 has 16 residues. Germline V gives CDR1 LNHNV, CDR2 YYDKDF (reference sequence). The CDR3 bases are TGTGCCACCAGCAGAGACGGGGGGGCGGTCAGGCGCGAGCAGTACTTC. It translates to CATSRDGGAVRREQYF.

The chain combines TRBV4-2 with TRBJ2-3; a weak D match, TRBD2 (7 bases). Germline V gene lookup returns CDR1 LGHNA and CDR2 YNFKEQ. This CDR3 comprises 17 residues. V gave up 1 base and J gave up 5 bases, with 19 bases separating them. The CDR3, as DNA: TGTGCCAGCAGCCAAGGGATGGGGGGGGGCTGGGGAGATACGCAGTATTTT. It yields the protein CASSQGMGGGWGDTQYF.

This clone was seen once. The chain uses TRBV19 and TRBJ2-7; D is undetermined. The CDR3 runs 12 residues. Deletions cut 4 bases from V and 5 bases from J, with 9 bases between. Germline V gene sequence: CDR1 LNHDA, CDR2 SQIVND (reference sequence). DNA of the CDR3: TGTGCCAGTAGTACCCTCCAGGACGAGCAGTACTTC. It encodes CASSTLQDEQYF.

This clone was observed a few times. The chain joins TRBV7-9 to TRBJ2-3; D gene unclear. The CDR3 has 12 amino acids. Germline-derived CDR1 and CDR2 are SEHNR and FQNEAQ (reference sequence). V dropped 4 bases and J dropped 9 bases, with 11 bases sitting between them. CDR3: CASSSPVVTQYF. CDR3 sequence (DNA): TGTGCCAGCAGCTCGCCAGTTGTAACGCAGTATTTT.

This rearrangement joins TRBV18 to TRBJ2-7; D might be TRBD2 (5 bases). In germline, CDR1 is KGHSH, CDR2 LQKENI. V gave up 0 bases and J gave up 7 bases, with 16 bases separating them. This CDR3 region has 15 residues. CDR3 region: CASSPPTPSSGEQYF. In DNA form, the CDR3 reads TGTGCCAGCTCACCACCGACCCCCTCCTCGGGGGAGCAGTACTTC.

This chain links TRBV7-2 with TRBJ1-5; D is perhaps TRBD1 (5 bases). Trimming shortened V by 1 base and J by 4 bases, and 14 bases separated the two germline ends. The CDR3 loop spans 16 amino acids. Germline V gene sequence: CDR1 SGHTA, CDR2 FQGNSA. The CDR3 nucleotides are TGTGCCAGCAGCTTAGAGTCGCAGGGTCCAAATCAGCCCCAGCATTTT. It is translated as CASSLESQGPNQPQHF. The entire variable domain, with the rest obtained from reference TRBV7-2 and TRBJ1-5, is as follows: GAGVSQSPSNKVTEKGKDVELRCDPISGHTALYWYRQSLGQGLEFLIYFQGNSAPDKSGLPSDRFSAERTGGSVSTLTIQRTQQEDSAVYLCASSLESQGPNQPQHFGDGTRLSIL.

The J gene is TRBJ2-2, the V gene TRBV2; 8 bases line up with TRBD1. CDR1 SNHLY and CDR2 FYNNEI come from the germline V gene. This CDR3 has 17 amino acids. The trim removed 3 bases at V and 7 bases at J, leaving 13 bases unmatched. The CDR3 here is CASSDAEGSGGFGELFF. As DNA, the CDR3 is TGTGCCAGCAGTGATGCAGAGGGTTCAGGGGGCTTCGGGGAGCTGTTTTTT.

The J gene is TRBJ1-2, the V gene TRBV6-5; TRBD1 aligns across 7 bases. The length of the CDR3 is 13 residues. Germline CDR1 MNHEY, CDR2 SVGAGI. V dropped 6 bases and J dropped 4; count of bases not matched to a gene: 5. The chain's CDR3 is CASSPTGTYGYTF. The CDR3 nucleotides read TGTGCCAGCAGCCCGACAGGGACCTATGGCTACACCTTC.

The rearrangement links TRBV18 to TRBJ1-2, with 7 bases fitting TRBD1. The V gene end was trimmed by 1 base and the J gene end by 6 bases; junction bases not matched to a gene: 2. The CDR3 length is 13 residues. The germline CDR1 and CDR2 sequences are KGHSH and LQKENI. CDR3 amino acids: CASSPRQGDGYTF. The CDR3 region has the DNA TGTGCCAGCTCACCACGACAGGGTGATGGCTACACCTTC.

The genes are TRBV6-1 and TRBJ1-2; 9 nucleotides match TRBD1. The CDR3 length is 12 residues. After removal of 8 bases from V and 7 bases from J, the junction contained 5 bases not matched to a gene. Germline V CDR1 and CDR2: MNHNS, SASEGT. CDR3 sequence: CASWTGVSGYTF. As DNA, the CDR3 is TGTGCCAGCTGGACAGGGGTCTCTGGCTACACCTTC.

This clone showed up just once. The rearrangement uses TRBV10-3 and TRBJ2-1; the D gene is possibly TRBD1 (8 bases). V lost 0 bases, J lost 4 bases, and 19 bases lay in between. The length of the CDR3 is 18 residues. Germline V gene lookup returns CDR1 ENHRY and CDR2 SYGVKD. CDR3 region: CAISESTLQGGIYNEQFF. CDR3 DNA: TGTGCCATCAGTGAGTCGACTCTACAGGGGGGGATTTACAATGAGCAGTTCTTC.

The genes are TRBV11-2 and TRBJ1-5, with unresolved D. Trimming took off 4 bases at V and 0 bases at J, with 10 bases between the two ends. Germline V gene data show CDR1 as SGHAT and CDR2 as FQNNGV. The CDR3 consists of 15 residues. DNA for the CDR3: TGTGCCAGCAGCTCATCCGACATTAGCAATCAGCCCCAGCATTTT. It codes for CASSSSDISNQPQHF.

This clone was counted between two and nine times. The V call is TRBV10-1, the J call TRBJ1-3; no firm D call. CDR1 WNHNN and CDR2 SYGVQD come from the germline V gene (reference sequence). The CDR3 spans 15 residues. Trimming cost V 0 bases and J 0 bases, with 6 bases left between them. Written as DNA, the CDR3 is TGCGCCAGCAGTGAGTCCCGGAGCTCTGGAAACACCATATATTTT. It specifies CASSESRSSGNTIYF.

The rearrangement joins TRBV18 to TRBJ1-4, with 8 bases lining up with TRBD1. The germline gives CDR1 KGHSH, CDR2 LQKENI. After removal of 0 bases from V and 8 bases from J, the junction contained 5 bases not matched to a gene. The CDR3 has 15 residues. The CDR3 DNA follows: TGTGCCAGCTCACCACCTGGAACAGGGGGGGAAAAACTGTTTTTT. Protein sequence: CASSPPGTGGEKLFF.

The chain couples TRBV30 to TRBJ1-3; D is unresolved. The CDR3 consists of 16 residues. The V end was cut by 1 base, the J end by 4 bases, with 17 bases between. Germline V gene sequence: CDR1 GTSNPN, CDR2 SVGIG (reference sequence). The CDR3 is CAWSATSTGGGNTIYF. CDR3 bases: TGTGCCTGGAGTGCCACATCCACGGGTGGAGGAAACACCATATATTTT.

The chain has TRBV7-2 and TRBJ1-2; D gene uncertain. The CDR3 covers 14 residues. The V end was cut by 1 base, the J end by 4 bases, with 10 bases between. CDR1 is SGHTA and CDR2 is FQGNSA in the germline V gene. The CDR3 coding sequence is TGTGCCAGCAGCTTAGATAGGGCGGGCTATGGCTACACCTTC. It codes for CASSLDRAGYGYTF. Full variable domain (missing parts from reference TRBV7-2 and TRBJ1-2): GAGVSQSPSNKVTEKGKDVELRCDPISGHTALYWYRQSLGQGLEFLIYFQGNSAPDKSGLPSDRFSAERTGGSVSTLTIQRTQQEDSAVYLCASSLDRAGYGYTFGSGTRLTVV.

The V and J genes are TRBV5-1 and TRBJ2-1; 8 nucleotides match TRBD2. V gave up 6 bases and J gave up 5 bases; unmatched junction bases: 7. This CDR3 spans 14 amino acids. Germline lookup yields CDR1 SGHRS and CDR2 YFSETQ. DNA of the CDR3: TGCGCCAGCAACGGGGGGGCGGATAACAATGAGCAGTTCTTC. Amino acid sequence: CASNGGADNNEQFF.